These 23 T cell receptor beta chains were all obtained from the same sample, sequenced in a study of T cell repertoires in ileal Crohn's disease. This sample's time point: inflamed ileum from the surgical specimen. Method: immunoSEQ multiplex PCR; TCRdb's copy keeps in-frame clones and lacks some. The table lists under 14,000 clones, about nine tenths of them singletons. Sample: ileal tissue. These receptors all stem from an adult with Crohn's disease.

As DNA, the CDR3 is TGCGCCAGCAGCGCCCTGAGTTACAATGAGCAGTTCTTC. Amino acids: CASSALSYNEQFF. The V and J genes are TRBV5-1 and TRBJ2-1; D ambiguous. Germline V CDR1 and CDR2: SGHRS, YFSETQ. CDR3 size: 13 residues. V lost 4 bases, J lost 4 bases, and 9 bases lay in between.

J is TRBJ2-7 and V is TRBV10-3; 12 bases line up with TRBD1. The germline gives CDR1 ENHRY, CDR2 SYGVKD. The CDR3 runs 17 residues. V shed 8 bases and J 4 bases; nucleotides not matched to a gene: 15. The CDR3 DNA reads TGTGCCATCCTTGGTCGTGAGGGGACAGGGGGCCCGTACGAGCAGTACTTC. This sequence encodes CAILGREGTGGPYEQYF.

CDR3 DNA: TGTGCCAGCAGCTTGGGGACAGGGAGGGCTGAAGCTTTCTTT. Amino acid sequence: CASSLGTGRAEAFF. The chain employs TRBV5-6 and TRBJ1-1; 8 bases align to TRBD1. Trimming cost V 0 bases and J 6 bases; bases outside gene matches: 4. Germline V lookup: CDR1 SGHDT, CDR2 YYEEEE. The CDR3 runs to 14 residues.

This clone is large. This rearrangement joins TRBV28 to TRBJ1-1; 8 positions match TRBD1. V was clipped by 7 bases and J by 5 bases; unmatched bases: 9. The V gene's germline CDR1 is MDHEN and CDR2 SYDVKM. CDR3 length equals 14 residues. The CDR3 region is CASTLDRARTEAFF. CDR3 sequence (DNA): TGTGCCAGCACCTTGGACAGGGCGAGGACTGAAGCTTTCTTT.

CDR3 DNA: TGTGCCAGCAGCGTAGCTACCATTCCTAACAATGAGCAGTTCTTC. Amino acid sequence: CASSVATIPNNEQFF. The chain joins TRBV9 to TRBJ2-1; D remains unclear. The germline CDR1 and CDR2 sequences are SGDLS and YYNGEE. V lost 0 bases, J lost 5 bases, and 12 bases lay in between. The CDR3 totals 15 residues.

The V gene is TRBV5-1, the J gene TRBJ1-2; maybe TRBD1 (6 bases). The CDR3 loop spans 14 amino acids. Germline CDR1 and CDR2: SGHRS and YFSETQ. Trimming shortened V by 4 bases and J by 8 bases, and 18 bases separated the two germline ends. CDR3 DNA: TGCGCCAGCAGCCCGTCAGGGGAATCGGGCGGCTACACCTTC. Its protein product is CASSPSGESGGYTF.

The rearrangement uses TRBV7-9 and TRBJ2-1; 10 positions match TRBD2. CDR1 is SEHNR and CDR2 is FQNEAQ in the germline V gene (reference sequence). CDR3 size: 14 residues. V shed 1 base and J 8 bases; nucleotides not matched to a gene: 2. CDR3 nucleotides: TGTGCCAGCAGCTTAGGGCTAGCGGGAGATGAGCAGTTCTTC. Translation: CASSLGLAGDEQFF.

The chain uses TRBV19 and TRBJ1-5; D is unclear. V lost 6 bases and J lost 16, with 22 bases in between. The CDR3 has 13 residues. CDR1 and CDR2 (germline): LNHDA, SQIVND (reference sequence). DNA for the CDR3: TGTGCCAGTAGCCCCCCCGAAGGAACCCGCCCTCATTTT. Protein: CASSPPEGTRPHF.

The chain uses TRBV10-2 and TRBJ2-7; tentatively, D is TRBD1 or TRBD2 (6 bases each). The V gene's germline CDR1 is WSHSY and CDR2 SAAADI. CDR3 length: 11 amino acids. Trimming cost V 8 bases and J 4 bases, with 9 bases left between them. The CDR3 nucleotides read TGCGCCAGCGGAGGGGGATACGAGCAGTACGTC. Translation gives CASGGGYEQYV.

The V and J genes are TRBV2 and TRBJ1-3; a possible D gene is TRBD1 (6 bases). Per the germline V gene, CDR1 is SNHLY and CDR2 is FYNNEI. The CDR3 spans 15 residues. With 4 bases removed from V and 0 bases from J, the gap between germline ends came to 10 bases. CDR3 loop: CASSAGAGSGNTIYF. In DNA, the CDR3 is TGTGCCAGCAGTGCAGGGGCCGGCTCTGGAAACACCATATATTTT.

This chain joins TRBV30 and TRBJ1-2, with D possibly being TRBD1 (5 bases). V was cut by 4 bases and J by 4 bases, with 13 bases left in between. The length of the CDR3 is 13 residues. From germline, CDR1 is GTSNPN and CDR2 SVGIG (reference sequence). The CDR3 loop reads CAWNSGVGYGYTF. Written as DNA, the CDR3 is TGTGCCTGGAACTCGGGGGTTGGCTATGGCTACACCTTC.

The sample holds one count of this clone. This chain connects TRBV7-2 to TRBJ2-6, with 11 positions matching TRBD1. CDR1 and CDR2 from the germline V gene are SGHTA and FQGNSA. The V gene end was trimmed by 7 bases and the J gene end by 1 base; junction bases not matched to a gene: 6. This CDR3 is built from 17 residues. The CDR3 loop reads CASIPGQGASGANVLTF. The CDR3 DNA sequence: TGTGCCAGCATCCCCGGACAGGGGGCGTCTGGGGCCAACGTCCTGACTTTC. Together with reference TRBV7-2 and TRBJ2-6, the CDR3 gives the full variable domain: GAGVSQSPSNKVTEKGKDVELRCDPISGHTALYWYRQSLGQGLEFLIYFQGNSAPDKSGLPSDRFSAERTGGSVSTLTIQRTQQEDSAVYLCASIPGQGASGANVLTFGAGSRLTVL.

This chain joins TRBV6-5 and TRBJ2-7, with D tentatively TRBD2 (5 bases). The CDR3 is made up of 12 amino acids. The V gene lost 5 bases and the J gene lost 6 bases, with 11 bases spanning the gap. Germline V gene data show CDR1 as MNHEY and CDR2 as SVGAGI. DNA of the CDR3: TGTGCCAGCAGTGACTGGAGGACCGAGCAGTACTTC. Protein sequence: CASSDWRTEQYF.

CDR3 amino acids: CASSPPGFMNTEAFF. The CDR3 DNA reads as TGTGCCAGCTCACCACCCGGGTTTATGAACACTGAAGCTTTCTTT. J is TRBJ1-1 and V is TRBV18; D uncertain. The V gene lost 0 bases and the J gene lost 0 bases, with 8 bases spanning the gap. Looked up from germline, CDR1 is KGHSH and CDR2 is LQKENI. This CDR3 is built from 15 residues.

This rearrangement joins TRBV2 to TRBJ1-3; TRBD1 matches 8 bases. This CDR3 region has 15 residues. Germline values: CDR1 SNHLY, CDR2 FYNNEI. V gave up 6 bases and J gave up 2 bases; unmatched junction bases: 6. CDR3 nucleotide sequence: TGTGCCAGCAGCGCCGGGACAGGTGCTGGAAACACCATATATTTT. Protein sequence: CASSAGTGAGNTIYF.

The chain joins TRBV19 to TRBJ2-2; D perhaps matches TRBD2 (6 bases). The germline V gene encodes CDR1 LNHDA and CDR2 SQIVND (reference sequence). The V end was cut by 5 bases, the J end by 1 base, with 14 bases between. The CDR3 covers 16 residues. CDR3 bases: TGTGCCAGTAGTGCCTTGACTAGTAGGAACACCGGGGAGCTGTTTTTT. It specifies CASSALTSRNTGELFF.

The CDR3 here is CASSHNRTSSEGEQPQHF. The CDR3 bases are TGCGCCAGCAGTCATAATCGAACGTCGTCCGAGGGGGAACAGCCCCAGCATTTT. This chain links TRBV23-1 with TRBJ1-5; weak D call: TRBD1 (6 bases). TRBV23-1 is classed as an ORF, of uncertain function. This CDR3 comprises 18 residues. Trimming left V 3 bases short and J 7 bases short, with 25 bases between.

J is TRBJ2-3 and V is TRBV5-1, with 13 positions matching TRBD2. The CDR3 is made up of 17 amino acids. Germline-derived CDR1 and CDR2 are SGHRS and YFSETQ. Trimming cost V 3 bases and J 4 bases; bases outside gene matches: 8. CDR3 sequence: CASSSLAGGGSADTQYF. CDR3 nucleotides: TGCGCCAGCAGCTCACTAGCGGGAGGGGGGAGCGCAGATACGCAGTATTTT.

The rearrangement links TRBV7-2 to TRBJ1-4; D is perhaps TRBD1 (5 bases). Germline CDR1 is SGHTA and CDR2 is FQGNSA. The V and J ends lost 8 bases and 1 base respectively, with 14 bases between them. The CDR3 loop spans 15 amino acids. CDR3 amino acids: CASGSSRVTNEKLFF. CDR3 nucleotides: TGTGCCAGCGGGTCTAGCAGGGTAACTAATGAAAAACTGTTTTTT.

This clone has a single count. J is TRBJ1-2 and V is TRBV6-1, with unresolved D. Trimming removed 8 bases at V and 1 base at J, with 14 bases between. The CDR3 consists of 14 residues. Germline V lookup: CDR1 MNHNS, CDR2 SASEGT. The DNA for the CDR3 is TGTGCCAGCTTGGGGTCGCTCTTTAACTATGGCTACACCTTC. It encodes CASLGSLFNYGYTF.

The chain couples TRBV19 to TRBJ2-5; 7 bases match TRBD2. V shed 2 bases, J shed 7 bases, and the junction held 16 bases outside the gene matches. This CDR3 has 17 amino acids. Germline assignment: CDR1 LNHDA and CDR2 SQIVND (reference sequence). The CDR3 protein is CASSIPLAGSDRPTQYF. As DNA, the CDR3 is TGTGCCAGTAGTATACCCTTAGCGGGCTCTGATCGTCCGACCCAGTACTTC.

This clone came up once. The V gene is TRBV21-1, the J gene TRBJ2-7; the table's D call TRBD2 went unverified against the DNA. TRBV21-1 counts as a pseudogene. The length of the CDR3 is 13 residues. The CDR3 is CASSRIGTNEQYV. The CDR3 region has the DNA TGTGCCAGCAGCCGCATCGGGACTAACGAGCAGTACGTC.

Regarding this clone: The junction and the germline gene differ at one end; a read error may be behind it. V usage is TRBV6-1 and J usage is TRBJ1-1, with D tentatively TRBD1 (5 bases). The germline V gene encodes CDR1 MNHNS and CDR2 SASEGT. CDR3 length: 10 amino acids. CDR3 protein: CTSRQGEAFF. The CDR3 nucleotides read TGTACCAGCCGGCAGGGCGAAGCTTTCTTT.